These 12 T cell receptor beta chains were sequenced from one sample in a study of blood T cell repertoires in COVID-19. Repertoires were generated with immunoSEQ multiplex PCR, while TCRdb's copy carries only in-frame clones and drops some. The sample lists 250,000 or so clones; approximately 90% were seen once. Sequencing was performed on PBMCs or T cells enriched from blood (not recorded which). These receptors were taken from a middle-aged man who had been exposed to COVID-19.

The chain employs TRBV25-1 and TRBJ1-4, with D maybe TRBD1 (5 bases). With 0 bases removed from V and 4 bases from J, the gap between germline ends came to 9 bases. The CDR3 is made up of 15 amino acids. The germline gives CDR1 MGHDK, CDR2 SYGVNS. The chain's CDR3 is CASSEYLGGNEKLFF. The DNA for the CDR3 is TGTGCCAGCAGTGAATATTTGGGGGGTAATGAAAAACTGTTTTTT.

V gene TRBV27 combines with J gene TRBJ2-2, with 12 bases aligning to TRBD2. Germline V gene lookup returns CDR1 MNHEY and CDR2 SMNVEV (reference sequence). This CDR3 is 15 amino acids long. V dropped 3 bases and J dropped 9; count of bases not matched to a gene: 5. In DNA, the CDR3 is TGTGCCAGCAGTTTCTCTAGCGGGAGGGAACGGGAGCTGTTTTTT. It yields the protein CASSFSSGRERELFF.

This chain joins TRBV19 and TRBJ2-1; perhaps TRBD2 as D (5 bases). The germline gives CDR1 LNHDA, CDR2 SQIVND (reference sequence). The CDR3 covers 15 residues. The germline V and J ends were trimmed by 2 bases and 9 bases, with 17 bases remaining between them. The DNA of the CDR3 is TGTGCCAGTAGTATACCGGGAACCCTACGGAGTGAGCAGTTCTTC. It specifies CASSIPGTLRSEQFF.

The chain employs TRBV6-5 and TRBJ2-7, with 7 bases fitting TRBD2. V lost 0 bases, J lost 2 bases, and 4 bases stayed unmatched. The length of the CDR3 is 15 residues. The germline V gene encodes CDR1 MNHEY and CDR2 SVGAGI. The CDR3 region is CASSYSSAGPYEQYF. Here the CDR3 DNA reads TGTGCCAGCAGTTACTCGTCAGCGGGACCCTACGAGCAGTACTTC.

This clone has a single count. The chain is built from TRBV5-4 and TRBJ1-3; D is undetermined. Trimming stripped 1 base from V and 4 bases from J, with 12 bases between. Germline V lookup: CDR1 SGHNT, CDR2 YYREEE (reference sequence). CDR3 length equals 15 residues. The CDR3 here is CASSLMGGFGNTIYF. The CDR3 DNA sequence: TGTGCCAGCAGCTTGATGGGCGGGTTCGGAAACACCATATATTTT.

The chain combines TRBV5-1 with TRBJ2-3, with 10 positions matching TRBD2. The CDR3 spans 19 residues. V shed 2 bases, J shed 4 bases, and the junction held 16 bases outside the gene matches. Germline V gene data show CDR1 as SGHRS and CDR2 as YFSETQ. CDR3 region: CASSFASGSPSTFADTQYF. The DNA for the CDR3 is TGCGCCAGCAGCTTTGCTAGCGGGAGCCCCTCGACTTTCGCAGATACGCAGTATTTT.

The chain links TRBV7-2 to TRBJ2-7; TRBD2 agrees at 10 bases. V trimming: 2 bases; J trimming: 4 bases; junction bases outside the gene matches: 5. Germline V gene sequence: CDR1 SGHTA, CDR2 FQGNSA. The CDR3 spans 15 residues. The DNA of the CDR3 is TGTGCCAGCAGCTTATGGACTAGCGGTTTGTACGAGCAGTACTTC. Its translation: CASSLWTSGLYEQYF.

This chain connects TRBV12-5 to TRBJ2-1; maybe TRBD2 (5 bases). CDR3 length equals 16 residues. The ends were cut back, 0 bases at V and 1 base at J, with 10 bases in the middle. Germline V gene sequence: CDR1 LGHNT, CDR2 FRNRAP. The DNA for the CDR3 is TGTGCTAGTGGTTTGGTAAAAGGGAGATCCTACAATGAGCAGTTCTTC. Translation: CASGLVKGRSYNEQFF.

The rearrangement links TRBV5-1 to TRBJ1-5, with a weak D call TRBD1 (5 bases). The CDR3 consists of 16 residues. Looked up from germline, CDR1 is SGHRS and CDR2 is YFSETQ. With 0 bases removed from V and 0 bases from J, the gap between germline ends came to 10 bases. This CDR3 is CASSLDSRDSNQPQHF. CDR3 bases: TGCGCCAGCAGCTTGGATAGCAGGGATAGCAATCAGCCCCAGCATTTT.

The J gene is TRBJ2-3, the V gene TRBV7-2; D call uncertain. The V end was cut by 3 bases, the J end by 3 bases, with 7 bases between. Germline CDR1 and CDR2: SGHTA and FQGNSA. The length of the CDR3 is 13 residues. CDR3 sequence (DNA): TGTGCCAGCAGCTTTCTACTGACAGATACGCAGTATTTT. Translated, it gives CASSFLLTDTQYF. Variable domain in full (rest from reference TRBV7-2 and TRBJ2-3): GAGVSQSPSNKVTEKGKDVELRCDPISGHTALYWYRQSLGQGLEFLIYFQGNSAPDKSGLPSDRFSAERTGGSVSTLTIQRTQQEDSAVYLCASSFLLTDTQYFGPGTRLTVL.

CDR3 loop: CASSLPVGRDEGYTF. The CDR3 coding sequence is TGTGCCAGCAGCCTGCCGGTAGGCAGGGATGAAGGCTACACCTTC. This rearrangement joins TRBV5-6 to TRBJ1-2; D is perhaps TRBD1 (5 bases). The V end lost 4 bases, the J end lost 8 bases, and 21 bases lay between the germline ends. Germline V gives CDR1 SGHDT, CDR2 YYEEEE. The CDR3 consists of 15 residues.

The rearrangement joins TRBV19 to TRBJ2-1; D is undetermined. The V and J ends lost 0 bases and 4 bases respectively, with 4 bases between them. CDR1 and CDR2 (germline): LNHDA, SQIVND (reference sequence). The CDR3 spans 13 residues. In DNA form, the CDR3 reads TGTGCCAGTAGTATAGACGGGTACAATGAGCAGTTCTTC. As protein: CASSIDGYNEQFF.